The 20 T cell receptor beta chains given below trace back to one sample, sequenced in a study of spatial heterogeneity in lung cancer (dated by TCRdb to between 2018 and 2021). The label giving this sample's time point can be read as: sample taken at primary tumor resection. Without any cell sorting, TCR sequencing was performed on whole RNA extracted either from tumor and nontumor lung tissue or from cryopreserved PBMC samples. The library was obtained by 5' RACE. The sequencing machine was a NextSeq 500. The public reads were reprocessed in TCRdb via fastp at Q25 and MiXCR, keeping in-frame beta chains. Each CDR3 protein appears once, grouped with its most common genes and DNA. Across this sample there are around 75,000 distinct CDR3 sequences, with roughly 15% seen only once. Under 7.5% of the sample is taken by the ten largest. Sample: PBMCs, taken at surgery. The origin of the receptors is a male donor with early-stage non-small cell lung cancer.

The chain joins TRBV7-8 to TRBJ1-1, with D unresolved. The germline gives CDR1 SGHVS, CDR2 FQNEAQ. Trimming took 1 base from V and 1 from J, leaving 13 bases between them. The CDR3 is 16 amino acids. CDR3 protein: CASSLEDFVWNTEAFF. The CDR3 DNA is TGTGCCAGCAGCTTAGAAGACTTTGTGTGGAACACTGAAGCTTTCTTT.

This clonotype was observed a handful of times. The CDR3 nucleotides read TGCAGTGCTGAAGGGGCAAACACTGAAGCTTTCTTT. It codes for CSAEGANTEAFF. This chain links TRBV20-1 with TRBJ1-1; D is perhaps TRBD1 (5 bases). CDR1 is DFQATT, CDR2 SNEGSKA, per germline (reference sequence). V lost 5 bases, J lost 2 bases, and 9 bases lay in between. CDR3 length: 12 amino acids.

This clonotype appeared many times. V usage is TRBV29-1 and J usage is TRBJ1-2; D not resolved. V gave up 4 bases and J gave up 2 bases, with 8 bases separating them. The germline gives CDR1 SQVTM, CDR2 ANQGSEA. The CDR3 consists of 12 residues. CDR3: CSVGGSNYGYTF. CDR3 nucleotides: TGCAGCGTTGGAGGATCCAACTATGGCTACACCTTC.

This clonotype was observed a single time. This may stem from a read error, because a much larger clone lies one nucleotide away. The CDR3 spells CAGSSSREGETQYF. The CDR3 DNA reads as TGTGCCGGCAGTTCCTCCCGGGAAGGAGAGACCCAGTACTTC. The chain combines TRBV12-3 or TRBV12-4 with TRBJ2-5; D possibly corresponds to TRBD2 (5 bases). CDR3 length: 14 amino acids.

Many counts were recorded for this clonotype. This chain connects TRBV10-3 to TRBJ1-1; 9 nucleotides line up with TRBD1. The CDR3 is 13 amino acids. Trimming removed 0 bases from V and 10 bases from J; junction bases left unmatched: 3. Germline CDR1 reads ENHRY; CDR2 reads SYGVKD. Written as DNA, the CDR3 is TGTGCCATCAGTGAGTCAGACAGGGGGGGAGCTTTCTTT. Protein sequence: CAISESDRGGAFF.

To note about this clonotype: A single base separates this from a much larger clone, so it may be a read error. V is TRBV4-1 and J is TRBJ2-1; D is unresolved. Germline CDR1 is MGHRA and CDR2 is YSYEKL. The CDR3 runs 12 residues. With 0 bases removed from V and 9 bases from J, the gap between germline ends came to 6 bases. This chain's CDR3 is CASSQDSAEQFF. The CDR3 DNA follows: TGCGCCAGCAGCCAAGATTCGGCTGAGCAGTTCTTC.

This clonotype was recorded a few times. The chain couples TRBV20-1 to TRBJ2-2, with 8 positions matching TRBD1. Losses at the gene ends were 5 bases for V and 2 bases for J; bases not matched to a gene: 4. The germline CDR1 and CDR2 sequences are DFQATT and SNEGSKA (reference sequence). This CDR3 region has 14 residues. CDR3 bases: TGCAGTGCTGGGGGACAGGACAACACCGGGGAGCTGTTTTTT. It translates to CSAGGQDNTGELFF.

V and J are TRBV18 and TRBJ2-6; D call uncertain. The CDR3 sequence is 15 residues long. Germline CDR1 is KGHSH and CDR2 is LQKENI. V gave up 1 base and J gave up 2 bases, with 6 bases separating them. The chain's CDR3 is CASSPRLPGANVLTF. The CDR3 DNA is TGTGCCAGCTCACCACGGCTTCCTGGGGCCAACGTCCTGACTTTC.

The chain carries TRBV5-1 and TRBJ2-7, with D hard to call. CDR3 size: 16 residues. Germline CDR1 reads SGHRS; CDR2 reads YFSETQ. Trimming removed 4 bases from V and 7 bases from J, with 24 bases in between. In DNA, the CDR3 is TGCGCCAGCAGCACCAACACCCCGGGTCTAAAGTGGGAGCAGTACTTC. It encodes CASSTNTPGLKWEQYF.

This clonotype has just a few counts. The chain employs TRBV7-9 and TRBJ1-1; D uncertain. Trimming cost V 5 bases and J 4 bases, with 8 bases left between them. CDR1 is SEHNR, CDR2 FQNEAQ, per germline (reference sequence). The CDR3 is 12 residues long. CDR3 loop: CASSLDVTEAFF. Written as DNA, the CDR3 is TGTGCCAGCAGCCTGGATGTCACTGAAGCTTTCTTT.

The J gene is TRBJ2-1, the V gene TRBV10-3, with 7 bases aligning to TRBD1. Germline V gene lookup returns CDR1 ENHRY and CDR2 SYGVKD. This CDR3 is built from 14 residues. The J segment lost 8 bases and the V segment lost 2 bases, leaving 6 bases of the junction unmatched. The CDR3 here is CAISEIQGMDEQFF. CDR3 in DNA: TGTGCCATCAGTGAGATACAGGGGATGGATGAGCAGTTCTTC.

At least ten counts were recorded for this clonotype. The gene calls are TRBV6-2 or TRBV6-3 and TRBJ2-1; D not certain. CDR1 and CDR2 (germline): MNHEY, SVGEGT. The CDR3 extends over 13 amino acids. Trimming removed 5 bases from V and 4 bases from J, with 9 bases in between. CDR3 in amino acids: CASSPVTYNEQFF. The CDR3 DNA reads TGTGCCAGCAGTCCCGTAACGTACAATGAGCAGTTCTTC.

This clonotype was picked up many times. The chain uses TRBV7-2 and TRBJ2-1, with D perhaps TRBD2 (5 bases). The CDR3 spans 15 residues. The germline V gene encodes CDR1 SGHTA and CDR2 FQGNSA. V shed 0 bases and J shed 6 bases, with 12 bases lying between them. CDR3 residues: CASSLAGAFGNEQFF. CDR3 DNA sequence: TGTGCCAGCAGCTTAGCGGGAGCGTTTGGCAATGAGCAGTTCTTC.

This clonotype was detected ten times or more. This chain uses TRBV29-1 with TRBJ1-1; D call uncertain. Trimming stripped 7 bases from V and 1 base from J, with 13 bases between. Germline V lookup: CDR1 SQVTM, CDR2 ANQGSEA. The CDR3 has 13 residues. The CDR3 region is CSARLLTNTEAFF. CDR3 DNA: TGCAGCGCCCGCTTATTGACGAACACTGAAGCTTTCTTT.

CDR3 sequence reads: CSAWSPNEQYF. Written as DNA, the CDR3 is TGCAGTGCTTGGTCTCCAAACGAGCAGTACTTC. This chain joins TRBV20-1 and TRBJ2-7; no firm D call. This CDR3 has 11 amino acids. Germline assignment: CDR1 DFQATT and CDR2 SNEGSKA (reference sequence). The V end lost 5 bases, the J end lost 5 bases, and 10 bases lay between the germline ends.

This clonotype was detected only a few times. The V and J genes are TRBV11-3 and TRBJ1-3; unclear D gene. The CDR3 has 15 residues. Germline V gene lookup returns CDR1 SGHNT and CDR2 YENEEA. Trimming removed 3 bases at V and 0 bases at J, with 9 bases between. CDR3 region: CASSFEVRSGNTIYF. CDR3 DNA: TGTGCCAGCAGCTTTGAAGTCCGCTCTGGAAACACCATATATTTT. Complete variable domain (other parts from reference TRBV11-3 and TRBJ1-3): EAGVVQSPRYKIIEKKQPVAFWCNPISGHNTLYWYLQNLGQGPELLIRYENEEAVDDSQLPKDRFSAERLKGVDSTLKIQPAELGDSAVYLCASSFEVRSGNTIYFGEGSWLTVV.

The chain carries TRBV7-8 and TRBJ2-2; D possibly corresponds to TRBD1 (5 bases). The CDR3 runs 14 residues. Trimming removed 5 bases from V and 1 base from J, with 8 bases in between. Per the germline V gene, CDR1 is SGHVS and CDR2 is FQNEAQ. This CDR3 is CASSLTGNTGELFF. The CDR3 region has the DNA TGTGCCAGCAGCCTAACAGGGAACACCGGGGAGCTGTTTTTT.

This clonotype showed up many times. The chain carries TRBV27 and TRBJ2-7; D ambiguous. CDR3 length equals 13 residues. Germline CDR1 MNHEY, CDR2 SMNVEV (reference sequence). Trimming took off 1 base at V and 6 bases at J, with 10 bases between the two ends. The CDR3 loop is CASSLLGNSEQYF. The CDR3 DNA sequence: TGTGCCAGCAGTTTATTGGGGAATTCCGAGCAGTACTTC.

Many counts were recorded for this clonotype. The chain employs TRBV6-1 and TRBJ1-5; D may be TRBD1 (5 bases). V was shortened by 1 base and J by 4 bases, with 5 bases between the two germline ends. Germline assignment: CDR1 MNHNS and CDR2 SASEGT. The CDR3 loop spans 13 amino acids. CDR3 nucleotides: TGTGCCAGCAGTGAAGGGGGGAATCAGCCCCAGCATTTT. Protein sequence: CASSEGGNQPQHF.

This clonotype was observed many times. The CDR3 DNA reads TGTGCCAGCAGTGCCGAGGGGCCGGGGGCCTACGAGCAGTACTTC. It translates to CASSAEGPGAYEQYF. The rearrangement joins TRBV25-1 to TRBJ2-7, with a possible D match to TRBD2 (6 bases). Germline loops: CDR1 MGHDK, CDR2 SYGVNS. Trimming cost V 4 bases and J 2 bases, with 15 bases left between them. This CDR3 has 15 amino acids.